These 16 T cell receptor beta chains were sequenced from one sample in a study of T cell responses to AZD1222 COVID-19 vaccine. Produced via immunoSEQ multiplex PCR; TCRdb's table is partial and in-frame only. The sample includes about 6,100 clones, about 89% of them seen just once. The specimen comprised peripheral blood, sampled 28 days after the second AZD1222 dose. The receptors shown here come from an adult who received the AZD1222 COVID-19 vaccine.

CDR3 sequence (DNA): TGTGCCAGCAGCCTTCGGTGGGGGAATGAAAAACTGTTTTTT. Translation: CASSLRWGNEKLFF. The chain employs TRBV7-2 and TRBJ1-4, with a tentative D call TRBD1 (5 bases). Germline assignment: CDR1 SGHTA and CDR2 FQGNSA. The V end was cut by 5 bases, the J end by 5 bases, with 12 bases between. CDR3 length: 14 residues.

The rearrangement links TRBV18 to TRBJ1-4, with no clear D. The V gene lost 7 bases and the J gene lost 5 bases, with 17 bases spanning the gap. Per the germline V gene, CDR1 is KGHSH and CDR2 is LQKENI. This CDR3 has 15 residues. The CDR3: CASLNPGDPNEKLFF. The CDR3 DNA reads as TGTGCCAGCTTAAATCCGGGAGACCCCAATGAAAAACTGTTTTTT. Variable domain in full (rest from reference TRBV18 and TRBJ1-4): NAGVMQNPRHLVRRRGQEARLRCSPMKGHSHVYWYRQLPEEGLKFMVYLQKENIIDESGMPKERFSAEFPKEGPSILRIQQVVRGDSAAYFCASLNPGDPNEKLFFGSGTQLSVL.

This clone was observed once. The CDR3: CASSLGRPFNYGYTF. The CDR3 DNA reads TGTGCCAGCAGTTTAGGCAGGCCATTTAACTATGGCTACACCTTC. V usage is TRBV27 and J usage is TRBJ1-2; D call uncertain. V gave up 2 bases and J gave up 1 base, with 11 bases separating them. The CDR3 extends over 15 amino acids. Germline V gene data show CDR1 as MNHEY and CDR2 as SMNVEV (reference sequence).

The gene calls are TRBV11-2 and TRBJ2-5; D might be TRBD1 (5 bases). The CDR3 is 16 amino acids. The V end lost 2 bases, the J end lost 1 base, and 14 bases lay between the germline ends. Looked up from germline, CDR1 is SGHAT and CDR2 is FQNNGV. The CDR3 loop is CASSLMSTGGQETQYF. CDR3 DNA sequence: TGTGCCAGCAGCTTAATGAGTACAGGCGGCCAAGAGACCCAGTACTTC.

The count of this clone is one. The CDR3 loop reads CASSPDRGPYGYTF. Here the CDR3 DNA reads TGTGCCAGCAGTCCGGACAGGGGGCCTTATGGCTACACCTTC. This sequence joins TRBV2 and TRBJ1-2, with 11 positions matching TRBD1. The ends lost 5 bases at V and 5 bases at J; junction bases unmatched: 4. The CDR3 is made up of 14 amino acids. Germline assignment: CDR1 SNHLY and CDR2 FYNNEI.

CDR3 nucleotide sequence: TGTGCCAGCAGATCTCGACTAGCGGGAGATGAGCAGTTCTTC. This translates into CASRSRLAGDEQFF. The rearrangement joins TRBV13 to TRBJ2-1; 12 nucleotides match TRBD2. The CDR3 sequence is 14 residues long. Trimming took 6 bases from V and 8 from J; bases not matched to a gene: 5. The V gene's germline CDR1 is PRHDT and CDR2 FYEKMQ (reference sequence).

The chain is built from TRBV6-4 and TRBJ2-6, with unresolved D. Per the germline V gene, CDR1 is MRHNA and CDR2 is SNTAGT. This CDR3 comprises 16 residues. V was clipped by 7 bases and J by 0 bases, with 13 bases between them. CDR3 sequence reads: CASTPDGLSGANVLTF. In DNA form, the CDR3 reads TGTGCCAGCACCCCGGACGGTCTCTCTGGGGCCAACGTCCTGACTTTC.

The CDR3 here is CASSYPGALNGYTF. CDR3 nucleotides: TGTGCCAGCAGTTACCCGGGAGCCCTCAATGGCTACACCTTC. This chain uses TRBV6-6 with TRBJ1-2; no definite D call. Trimming pared 2 bases from V and 6 bases from J, leaving 13 bases between. The CDR3 consists of 14 residues. The germline V gene encodes CDR1 MNHNY and CDR2 SVGAGI (reference sequence).

This clone was picked up a small number of times. The chain employs TRBV3-1 (or the pseudogene TRBV3-2) and TRBJ1-4; D remains ambiguous. The V end lost 2 bases, the J end lost 8 bases, and 15 bases lay between the germline ends. The CDR3 has 15 amino acids. Germline values: CDR1 LGHDT, CDR2 YNNKEL (reference sequence). CDR3 in DNA: TGTGCCAGCAGCCAACTTACTGGATTAGGCGAAAAACTGTTTTTT. Encoded protein: CASSQLTGLGEKLFF.

The chain employs TRBV6-2 or TRBV6-3 and TRBJ2-7; D might be TRBD2 (6 bases). V shed 4 bases and J shed 0 bases, with 13 bases lying between them. The CDR3 is 15 residues long. Germline CDR1 reads MNHEY; CDR2 reads SVGEGT. The CDR3 DNA sequence: TGTGCCAGCAGTTGGAAAGCGGGTACCTCCTACGAGCAGTACGTC. Translating gives CASSWKAGTSYEQYV.

V and J are TRBV6-1 and TRBJ1-2; D ambiguous. The CDR3 is 12 residues long. V was clipped by 2 bases and J by 5 bases, with 6 bases between them. The germline gives CDR1 MNHNS, CDR2 SASEGT. The CDR3 bases are TGTGCCAGCAGTGAACAGTATTATGGCTACACCTTC. It encodes CASSEQYYGYTF.

The chain links TRBV5-1 to TRBJ2-7; 7 bases align to TRBD1. V gave up 1 base and J gave up 4 bases; unmatched junction bases: 2. This CDR3 spans 13 amino acids. Germline CDR1 reads SGHRS; CDR2 reads YFSETQ. The CDR3 is CASSLTGAYEQYF. The CDR3, as DNA: TGCGCCAGCAGCTTGACAGGGGCGTACGAGCAGTACTTC.

This rearrangement joins TRBV5-8 to TRBJ1-4; no firm D call. Germline CDR1 is SGHTS and CDR2 is YDEGEE. The CDR3 has 14 amino acids. The V and J ends lost 2 bases and 1 base respectively, with 6 bases between them. The CDR3 region is CASSLWGTNEKLFF. DNA for the CDR3: TGTGCCAGCAGCTTATGGGGAACTAATGAAAAACTGTTTTTT.

CDR3 nucleotides: TGTGCCAGCAGCCATAGCGGGAGCAACTACGAGCAGTACTTC. Translated, it gives CASSHSGSNYEQYF. J is TRBJ2-7 and V is TRBV11-1; 9 nucleotides match TRBD2. Germline loops: CDR1 SGHAT, CDR2 FQDESV (reference sequence). Trimming took 5 bases from V and 3 from J; bases not matched to a gene: 5. The CDR3 totals 14 residues.

J is TRBJ1-1 and V is TRBV9; the D is unclear. Germline CDR1 is SGDLS and CDR2 is YYNGEE. V was trimmed by 0 bases and J by 6 bases, leaving 12 bases between them. This CDR3 region has 14 residues. DNA of the CDR3: TGTGCCAGCAGCGTAGAAGGGCCATCGGCTGAAGCTTTCTTT. It codes for CASSVEGPSAEAFF. The whole variable domain, filled in from reference TRBV9 and TRBJ1-1, reads DSGVTQTPKHLITATGQRVTLRCSPRSGDLSVYWYQQSLDQGLQFLIQYYNGEERAKGNILERFSAQQFPDLHSELNLSSLELGDSALYFCASSVEGPSAEAFFGQGTRLTVV.

The chain uses TRBV28 and TRBJ1-1; 7 bases fit TRBD1. Germline CDR1 MDHEN, CDR2 SYDVKM. With V trimmed by 7 bases and J by 12 bases, 14 bases remained unmatched. The CDR3 totals 13 residues. CDR3 DNA: TGTGCCAGCATGACAGGGTACGCCTCTAGGACTTTCTTT. Translating it yields CASMTGYASRTFF.